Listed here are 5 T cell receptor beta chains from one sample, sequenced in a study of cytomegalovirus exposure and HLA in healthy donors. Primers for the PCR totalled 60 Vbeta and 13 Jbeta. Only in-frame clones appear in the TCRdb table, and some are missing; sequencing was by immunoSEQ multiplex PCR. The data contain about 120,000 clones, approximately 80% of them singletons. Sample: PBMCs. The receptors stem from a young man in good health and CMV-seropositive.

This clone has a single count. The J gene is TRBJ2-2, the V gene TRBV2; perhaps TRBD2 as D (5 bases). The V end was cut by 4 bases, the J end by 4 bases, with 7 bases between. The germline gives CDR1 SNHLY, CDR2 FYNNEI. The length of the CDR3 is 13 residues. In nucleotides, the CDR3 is TGTGCCAGCAGTGCCCGGGGCACCGGGGAGCTGTTTTTT. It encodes CASSARGTGELFF.

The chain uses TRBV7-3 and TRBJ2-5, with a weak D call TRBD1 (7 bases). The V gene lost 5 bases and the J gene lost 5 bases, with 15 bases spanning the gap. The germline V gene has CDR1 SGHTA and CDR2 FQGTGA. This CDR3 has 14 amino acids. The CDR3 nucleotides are TGTGCCAGCAGCCCAGGGGGGCAGGGGGAGACCCAGTACTTC. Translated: CASSPGGQGETQYF. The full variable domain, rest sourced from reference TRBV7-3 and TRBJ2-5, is GAGVSQTPSNKVTEKGKYVELRCDPISGHTALYWYRQSLGQGPEFLIYFQGTGAADDSGLPNDRFFAVRPEGSVSTLKIQRTERGDSAVYLCASSPGGQGETQYFGPGTRLLVL.

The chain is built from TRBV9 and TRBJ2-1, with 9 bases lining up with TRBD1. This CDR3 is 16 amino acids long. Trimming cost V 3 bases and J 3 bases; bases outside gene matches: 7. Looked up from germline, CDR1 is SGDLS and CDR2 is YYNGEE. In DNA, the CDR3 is TGTGCCAGCAGCGCTAGGACAGGGGAAAACTACAATGAGCAGTTCTTC. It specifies CASSARTGENYNEQFF.

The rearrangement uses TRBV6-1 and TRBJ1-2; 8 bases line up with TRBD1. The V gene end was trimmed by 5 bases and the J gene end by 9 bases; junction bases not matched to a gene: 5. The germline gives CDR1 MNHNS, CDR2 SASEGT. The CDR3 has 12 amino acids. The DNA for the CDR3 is TGTGCCAGCAGTCAAGGACAGGGAAGCTACACCTTC. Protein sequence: CASSQGQGSYTF.

The CDR3 here is CASSELAGGETQYF. The CDR3 region has the DNA TGTGCCAGCAGTGAACTAGCGGGAGGAGAGACCCAGTACTTC. The V call is TRBV27, the J call TRBJ2-5, with 12 positions matching TRBD2. The CDR3 loop spans 14 amino acids. V shed 5 bases, J shed 4 bases, and the junction held 2 bases outside the gene matches. From germline, CDR1 is MNHEY and CDR2 SMNVEV (reference sequence).